This note documents a single T cell receptor (beta chain) sequence. The data belong to a study of cytomegalovirus exposure and HLA in healthy donors. Germline values: CDR1 LNHDA, CDR2 SQIVND (reference sequence). The CDR3 contains 18 residues. Trimming pared 6 bases from V and 2 bases from J, leaving 25 bases between. PCR involved 60 Vbeta and 13 Jbeta primers. Only in-frame clones appear in the TCRdb table, and some are missing; sequencing was by immunoSEQ multiplex PCR. Among roughly 150,000 clones, over 70% were seen once, and the ten largest hold roughly 7%. The material sequenced was PBMCs. The receptor's source is a woman aged 40-49 years in good health and CMV-seropositive. V gene TRBV19 combines with J gene TRBJ2-5; a possible D gene is TRBD2 (7 bases). For the CDR3, the DNA is TGTGCCAGTAGCCCCAGGGGAGGGTTGGTCTCGAGGCAAGAGACCCAGTACTTC. Its translation is CASSPRGGLVSRQETQYF.